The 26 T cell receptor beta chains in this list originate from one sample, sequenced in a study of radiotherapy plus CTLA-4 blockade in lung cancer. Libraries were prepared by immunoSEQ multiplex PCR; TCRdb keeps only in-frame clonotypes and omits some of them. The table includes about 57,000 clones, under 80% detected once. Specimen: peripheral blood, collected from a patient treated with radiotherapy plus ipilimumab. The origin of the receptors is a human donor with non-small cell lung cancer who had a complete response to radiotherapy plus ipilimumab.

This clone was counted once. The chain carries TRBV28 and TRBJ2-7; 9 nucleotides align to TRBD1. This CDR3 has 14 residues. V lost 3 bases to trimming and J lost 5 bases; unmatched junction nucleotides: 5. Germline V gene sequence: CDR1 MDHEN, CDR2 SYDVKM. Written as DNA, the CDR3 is TGTGCCAGCAGTTTTCCCCGGGACAGGGACGAGCAGTACGTC. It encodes CASSFPRDRDEQYV.

The CDR3 region has the DNA TGTGCCAGCAGTGGTGCAGGGGGCAACTATGGCTACACCTTC. Amino acid sequence: CASSGAGGNYGYTF. V and J are TRBV2 and TRBJ1-2, with 8 bases aligning to TRBD1. Per the germline V gene, CDR1 is SNHLY and CDR2 is FYNNEI. The trim removed 4 bases at V and 2 bases at J, leaving 3 bases unmatched. The CDR3 is 14 residues long.

CDR3 DNA sequence: TGCGCCAGCAGCTTGAGGCAGGGAAAGAACACTGAAGCTTTCTTT. Translation: CASSLRQGKNTEAFF. The chain uses TRBV5-1 and TRBJ1-1; a weak D match, TRBD1 (5 bases). Per the germline V gene, CDR1 is SGHRS and CDR2 is YFSETQ. The V and J ends lost 1 base and 1 base respectively, with 11 bases between them. The CDR3 runs to 15 residues.

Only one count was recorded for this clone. CDR3 region: CASIAVTGNTEAFF. The CDR3, as DNA: TGTGCCAGCATCGCCGTCACAGGGAACACTGAAGCTTTCTTT. The V call is TRBV11-2, the J call TRBJ1-1; possible D gene TRBD1, 5 bases. The CDR3 spans 14 residues. V was clipped by 7 bases and J by 1 base, with 13 bases between them. The germline V gene encodes CDR1 SGHAT and CDR2 FQNNGV.

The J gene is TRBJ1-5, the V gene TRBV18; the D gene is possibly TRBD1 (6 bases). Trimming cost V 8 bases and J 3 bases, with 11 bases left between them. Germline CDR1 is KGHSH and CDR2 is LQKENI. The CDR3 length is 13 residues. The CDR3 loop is CASKGQNNQPQHF. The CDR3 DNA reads TGTGCCAGCAAGGGACAAAACAATCAGCCCCAGCATTTT.

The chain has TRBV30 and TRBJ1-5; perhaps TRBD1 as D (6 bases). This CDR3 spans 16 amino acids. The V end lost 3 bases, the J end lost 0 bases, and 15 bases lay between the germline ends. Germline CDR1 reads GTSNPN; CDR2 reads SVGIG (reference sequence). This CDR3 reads CAWRVGGAYSNQPQHF. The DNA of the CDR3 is TGTGCCTGGAGAGTGGGGGGGGCCTATAGCAATCAGCCCCAGCATTTT.

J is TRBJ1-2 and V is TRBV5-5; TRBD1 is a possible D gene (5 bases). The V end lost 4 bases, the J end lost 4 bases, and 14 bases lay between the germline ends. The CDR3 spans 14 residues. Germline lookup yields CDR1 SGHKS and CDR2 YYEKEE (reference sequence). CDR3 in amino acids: CASSPEGAAYGYTF. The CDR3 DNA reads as TGTGCCAGCAGCCCCGAAGGGGCAGCCTATGGCTACACCTTC.

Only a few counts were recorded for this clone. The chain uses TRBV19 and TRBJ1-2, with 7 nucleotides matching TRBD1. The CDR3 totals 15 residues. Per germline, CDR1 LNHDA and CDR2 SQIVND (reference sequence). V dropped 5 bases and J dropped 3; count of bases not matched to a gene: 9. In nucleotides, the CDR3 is TGTGCCAGTAGTGCTTACAGGGGCCTGGACTATGGCTACACCTTC. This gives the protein CASSAYRGLDYGYTF.

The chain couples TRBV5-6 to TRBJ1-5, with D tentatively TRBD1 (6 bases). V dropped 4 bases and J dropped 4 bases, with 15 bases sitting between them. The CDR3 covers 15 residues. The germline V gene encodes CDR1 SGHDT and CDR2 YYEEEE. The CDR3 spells CASSRTDRLNQPQHF. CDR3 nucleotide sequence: TGTGCCAGCAGCCGTACTGACAGGTTAAATCAGCCCCAGCATTTT.

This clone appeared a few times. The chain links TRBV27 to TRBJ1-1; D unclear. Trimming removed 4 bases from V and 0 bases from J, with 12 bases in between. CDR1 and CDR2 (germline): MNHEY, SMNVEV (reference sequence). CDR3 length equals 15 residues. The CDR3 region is CASSSHLFVNTEAFF. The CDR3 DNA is TGTGCCAGCAGTTCACACCTCTTCGTGAACACTGAAGCTTTCTTT.

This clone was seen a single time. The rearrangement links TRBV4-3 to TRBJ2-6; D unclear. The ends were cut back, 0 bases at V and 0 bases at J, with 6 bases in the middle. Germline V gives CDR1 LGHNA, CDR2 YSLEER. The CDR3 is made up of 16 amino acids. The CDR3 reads CASSQDPNSGANVLTF. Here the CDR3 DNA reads TGCGCCAGCAGCCAAGATCCCAACTCTGGGGCCAACGTCCTGACTTTC.

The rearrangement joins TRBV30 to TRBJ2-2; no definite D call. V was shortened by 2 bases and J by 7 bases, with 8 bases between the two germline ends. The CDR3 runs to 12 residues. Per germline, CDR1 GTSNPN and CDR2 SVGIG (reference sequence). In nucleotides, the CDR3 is TGTGCCTGGAGTCTCTTTAGCGGGGAGCTGTTTTTT. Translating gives CAWSLFSGELFF.

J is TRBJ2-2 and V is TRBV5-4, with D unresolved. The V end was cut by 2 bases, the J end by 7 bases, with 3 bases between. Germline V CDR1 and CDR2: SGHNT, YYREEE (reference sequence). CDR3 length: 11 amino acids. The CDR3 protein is CASSFIGELFF. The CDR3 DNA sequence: TGTGCCAGCAGCTTTATCGGGGAGCTGTTTTTT.

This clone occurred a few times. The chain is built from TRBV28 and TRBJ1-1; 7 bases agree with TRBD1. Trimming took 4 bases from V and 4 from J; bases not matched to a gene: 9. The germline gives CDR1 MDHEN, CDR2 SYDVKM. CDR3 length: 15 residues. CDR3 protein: CASSSAGTVGTEAFF. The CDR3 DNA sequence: TGTGCCAGCAGTTCTGCCGGGACAGTCGGCACTGAAGCTTTCTTT.

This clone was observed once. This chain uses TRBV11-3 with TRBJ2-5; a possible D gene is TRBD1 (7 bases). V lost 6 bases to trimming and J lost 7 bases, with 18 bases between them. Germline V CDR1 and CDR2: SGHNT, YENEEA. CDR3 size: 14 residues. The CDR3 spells CASSGPNRGGTQYF. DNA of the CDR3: TGTGCCAGCAGTGGGCCAAACAGGGGAGGGACCCAGTACTTC.

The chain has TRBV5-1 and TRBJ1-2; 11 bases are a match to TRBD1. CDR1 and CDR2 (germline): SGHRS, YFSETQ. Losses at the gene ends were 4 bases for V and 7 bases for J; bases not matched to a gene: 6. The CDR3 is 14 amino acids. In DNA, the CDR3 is TGCGCCAGCAGCATCGGACAGGGGGCGCTTGGCTACACCTTC. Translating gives CASSIGQGALGYTF.

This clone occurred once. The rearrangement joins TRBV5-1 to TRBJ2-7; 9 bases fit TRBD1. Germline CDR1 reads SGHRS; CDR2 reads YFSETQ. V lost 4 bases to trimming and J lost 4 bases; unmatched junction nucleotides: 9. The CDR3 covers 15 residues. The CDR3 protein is CASSPTGTGRYEQYF. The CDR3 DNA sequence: TGCGCCAGCAGCCCCACCGGGACAGGGAGGTACGAGCAGTACTTC.

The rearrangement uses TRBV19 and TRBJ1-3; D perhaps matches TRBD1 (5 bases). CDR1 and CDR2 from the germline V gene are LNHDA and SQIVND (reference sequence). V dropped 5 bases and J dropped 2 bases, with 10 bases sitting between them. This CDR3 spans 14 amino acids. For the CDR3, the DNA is TGTGCCAGTAGTGTCGGCAGGGCTGGAAACACCATATATTTT. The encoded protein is CASSVGRAGNTIYF.

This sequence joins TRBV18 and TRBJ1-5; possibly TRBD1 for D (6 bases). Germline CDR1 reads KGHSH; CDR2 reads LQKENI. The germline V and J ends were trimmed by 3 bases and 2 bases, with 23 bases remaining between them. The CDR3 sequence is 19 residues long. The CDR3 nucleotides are TGTGCCAGCTCACCGGCGGAGACAGGACGATTATGGGGCAATCAGCCCCAGCATTTT. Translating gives CASSPAETGRLWGNQPQHF. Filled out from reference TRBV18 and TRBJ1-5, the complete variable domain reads NAGVMQNPRHLVRRRGQEARLRCSPMKGHSHVYWYRQLPEEGLKFMVYLQKENIIDESGMPKERFSAEFPKEGPSILRIQQVVRGDSAAYFCASSPAETGRLWGNQPQHFGDGTRLSIL.

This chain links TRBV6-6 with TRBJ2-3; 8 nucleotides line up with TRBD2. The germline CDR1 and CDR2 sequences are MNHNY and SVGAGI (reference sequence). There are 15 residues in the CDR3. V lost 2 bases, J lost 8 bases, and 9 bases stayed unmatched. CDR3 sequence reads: CASSYGTGGPGTQYF. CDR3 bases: TGTGCCAGCAGTTACGGAACGGGGGGGCCGGGTACGCAGTATTTT.

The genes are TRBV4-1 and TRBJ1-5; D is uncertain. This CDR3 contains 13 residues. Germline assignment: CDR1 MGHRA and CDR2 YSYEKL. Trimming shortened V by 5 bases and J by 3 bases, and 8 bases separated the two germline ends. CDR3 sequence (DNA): TGCGCCAGCAGCGTGAGGGTCAATCAGCCCCAGCATTTT. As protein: CASSVRVNQPQHF.

The CDR3 loop is CASYRTGGGKNTEAFF. CDR3 coding DNA: TGTGCCAGCTATCGGACAGGTGGCGGTAAGAACACTGAAGCTTTCTTT. This sequence joins TRBV27 and TRBJ1-1; TRBD1 matches at 7 bases. The CDR3 is made up of 16 amino acids. V dropped 8 bases and J dropped 1; count of bases not matched to a gene: 13. Per germline, CDR1 MNHEY and CDR2 SMNVEV (reference sequence).

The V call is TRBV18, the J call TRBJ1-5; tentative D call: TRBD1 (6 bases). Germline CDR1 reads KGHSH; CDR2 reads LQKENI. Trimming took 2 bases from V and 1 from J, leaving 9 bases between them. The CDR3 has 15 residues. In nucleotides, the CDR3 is TGTGCCAGCTCACCAGGGACAACCAGCAATCAGCCCCAGCATTTT. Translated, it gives CASSPGTTSNQPQHF.

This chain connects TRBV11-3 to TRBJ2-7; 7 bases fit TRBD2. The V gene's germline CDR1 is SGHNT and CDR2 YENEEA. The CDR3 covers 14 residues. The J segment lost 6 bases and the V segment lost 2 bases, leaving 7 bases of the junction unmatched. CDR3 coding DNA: TGTGCCAGCAGCTTAAGTTGGGAGGGGAGCGAGCAGTACTTC. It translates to CASSLSWEGSEQYF.

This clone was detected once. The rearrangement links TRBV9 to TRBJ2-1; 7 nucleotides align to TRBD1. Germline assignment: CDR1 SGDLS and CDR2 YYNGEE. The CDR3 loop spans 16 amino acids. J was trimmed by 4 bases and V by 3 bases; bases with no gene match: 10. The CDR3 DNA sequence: TGTGCCAGCAGCGCCTCAATCGGGACAGATTACAATGAGCAGTTCTTC. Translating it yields CASSASIGTDYNEQFF.

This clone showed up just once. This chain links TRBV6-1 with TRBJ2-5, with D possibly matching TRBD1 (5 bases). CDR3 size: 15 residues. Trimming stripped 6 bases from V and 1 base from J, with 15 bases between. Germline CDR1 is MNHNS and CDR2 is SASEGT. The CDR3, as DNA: TGTGCCAGCAGACCAGACAGAGCATTCCAAGAGACCCAGTACTTC. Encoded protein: CASRPDRAFQETQYF.